This T cell receptor (beta chain) was obtained from a study of CD8+CD57+ T cells in acquired aplastic anemia. As concerns this clonotype: The antigen remains undetermined.

Study findings and constraints: In common between the patients and the controls were approximately 30 CD8+ CDR3 sequences. Significant differences in CD8+ Simpson's diversity were not observed between patients and controls.

It was patients with CD8+CD57+ cell expansion by flow cytometry who were chosen for sequencing. Diagnosis of severe acquired aplastic anemia applied to all patients. Patients had received no therapy at the time of blood sampling. Germline lookup yields CDR1 SGHNT and CDR2 YYREEE (reference sequence). Trimming took 0 bases from V and 5 from J, leaving 12 bases between them. CDR3 length: 14 amino acids. The template used for profiling TCR beta VDJ and CDR3 was genomic DNA. A single record per CDR3 protein comes from TCRdb applying MiXCR to the reads. The sample yields approximately 470,000 distinct CDR3 sequences, around 30% seen once.

This clonotype was sampled from a human donor with aplastic anemia. The chain uses TRBV5-4 and TRBJ2-7; D is unclear. Material for sequencing was sorted CD4+, CD8+, or CD8+CD57+ T cells (not recorded which) from PBMCs. The chain's CDR3 is CASSLDPQSDEQYF. As DNA, the CDR3 is TGTGCCAGCAGCTTGGATCCCCAATCGGACGAGCAGTACTTC. Variable domain in full (rest from reference TRBV5-4 and TRBJ2-7): ETGVTQSPTHLIKTRGQQVTLRCSSQSGHNTVSWYQQALGQGPQFIFQYYREEENGRGNFPPRFSGLQFPNYSSELNVNALELDDSALYLCASSLDPQSDEQYFGPGTRLTVT.